Sequencing of this T cell receptor beta chain was carried out in a study of control samples from healthy donors and cancer patients. Germline assignment: CDR1 SGDLS and CDR2 YYNGEE. With 5 bases removed from V and 3 bases from J, the gap between germline ends came to 12 bases. CDR3 size: 13 residues. This clone was recorded a few times. Clones were sequenced by immunoSEQ multiplex PCR, and TCRdb holds only the in-frame ones, with some missing. The data contain about 75,000 clones, 94% of them singletons. The sequencing sample was made of blood. This receptor was identified in a woman in her forties in good health. The V gene is TRBV9, the J gene TRBJ2-7; tentatively, D is TRBD1 (5 bases). In DNA form, the CDR3 reads TGTGCCAGCAGTCCAGGGTCAGGCTACGAGCAGTACTTC. Its protein product is CASSPGSGYEQYF.